This TCR beta chain originates from a study of T cells after yellow fever vaccination. This clonotype was seen ten or more times. Germline CDR1 and CDR2: DFQATT and SNEGSKA (reference sequence). The J segment lost 2 bases and the V segment lost 5 bases, leaving 8 bases of the junction unmatched. The length of the CDR3 is 15 residues. In TCRdb, the 5' RACE reads were re-called with MiXCR into one record per CDR3 protein. The sample consists of 150,000 to 200,000 distinct CDR3 sequences, 9.3% of them appearing once. The sample consisted of CD8+ T cells sorted from PBMCs, taken 45 days after the yellow fever booster vaccination. The chain couples TRBV20-1 to TRBJ2-1; 8 bases fit TRBD2. The sequence was collected from a man between 18 and 35 years old who received the YFV17D yellow fever vaccine. The CDR3 loop reads CSAPKGTSPYNEQFF. The CDR3 DNA is TGCAGTGCTCCGAAGGGGACTAGTCCCTACAATGAGCAGTTCTTC.